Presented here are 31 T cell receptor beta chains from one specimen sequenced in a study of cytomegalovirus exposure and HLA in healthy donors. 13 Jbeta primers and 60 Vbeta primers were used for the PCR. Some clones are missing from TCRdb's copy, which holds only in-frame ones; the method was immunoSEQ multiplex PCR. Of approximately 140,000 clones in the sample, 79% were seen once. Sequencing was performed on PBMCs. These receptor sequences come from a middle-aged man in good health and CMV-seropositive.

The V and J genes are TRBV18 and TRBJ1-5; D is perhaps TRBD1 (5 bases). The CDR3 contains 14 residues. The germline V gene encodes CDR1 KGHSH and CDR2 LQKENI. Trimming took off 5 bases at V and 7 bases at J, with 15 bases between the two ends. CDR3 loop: CASSSLQQGQPQHF. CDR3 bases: TGTGCCAGCTCATCCTTACAGCAGGGACAGCCCCAGCATTTT. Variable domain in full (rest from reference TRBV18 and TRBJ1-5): NAGVMQNPRHLVRRRGQEARLRCSPMKGHSHVYWYRQLPEEGLKFMVYLQKENIIDESGMPKERFSAEFPKEGPSILRIQQVVRGDSAAYFCASSSLQQGQPQHFGDGTRLSIL.

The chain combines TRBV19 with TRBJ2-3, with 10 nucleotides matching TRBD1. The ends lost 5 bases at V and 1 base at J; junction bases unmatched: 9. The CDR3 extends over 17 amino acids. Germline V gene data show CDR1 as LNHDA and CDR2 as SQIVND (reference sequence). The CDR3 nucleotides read TGTGCCAGTAGTGTCTCCGGGACAGGGGCACGCACAGATACGCAGTATTTT. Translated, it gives CASSVSGTGARTDTQYF.

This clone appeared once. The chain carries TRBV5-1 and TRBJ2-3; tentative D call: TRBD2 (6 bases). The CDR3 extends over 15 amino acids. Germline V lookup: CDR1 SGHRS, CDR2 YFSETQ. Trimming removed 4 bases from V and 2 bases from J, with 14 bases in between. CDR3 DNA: TGCGCCAGCAGCCGAATAGCGGAGGTCACAGATACGCAGTATTTT. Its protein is CASSRIAEVTDTQYF.

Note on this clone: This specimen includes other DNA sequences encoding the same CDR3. This chain's CDR3 is CASSGGQRAGELFF. CDR3 coding DNA: TGTGCCAGTAGTGGGGGCCAGAGAGCCGGGGAGCTGTTTTTT. This chain uses TRBV19 with TRBJ2-2; tentatively, D is TRBD1 (6 bases). This CDR3 has 14 residues. V dropped 5 bases and J dropped 6 bases, with 13 bases sitting between them. CDR1 LNHDA and CDR2 SQIVND come from the germline V gene (reference sequence). Full variable domain (rest looked up from reference TRBV19 and TRBJ2-2): DGGITQSPKYLFRKEGQNVTLSCEQNLNHDAMYWYRQDPGQGLRLIYYSQIVNDFQKGDIAEGYSVSREKKESFPLTVTSAQKNPTAFYLCASSGGQRAGELFFGEGSRLTVL.

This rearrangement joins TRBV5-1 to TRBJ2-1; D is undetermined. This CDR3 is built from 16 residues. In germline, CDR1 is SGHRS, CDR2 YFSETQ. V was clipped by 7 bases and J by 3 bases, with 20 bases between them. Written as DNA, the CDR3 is TGCGCCAGCTCCCCTTCTATACGCGCGCTCTACAATGAGCAGTTCTTC. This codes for CASSPSIRALYNEQFF.

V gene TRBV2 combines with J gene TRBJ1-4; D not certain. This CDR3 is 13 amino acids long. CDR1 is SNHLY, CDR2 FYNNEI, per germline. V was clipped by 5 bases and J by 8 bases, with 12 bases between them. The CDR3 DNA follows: TGTGCCAGCAGTCCTTTTACGGGAGAAAAACTGTTTTTT. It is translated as CASSPFTGEKLFF.

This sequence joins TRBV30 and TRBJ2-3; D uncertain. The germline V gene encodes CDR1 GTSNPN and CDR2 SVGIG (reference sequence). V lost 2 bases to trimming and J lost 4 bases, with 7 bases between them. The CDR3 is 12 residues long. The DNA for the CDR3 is TGTGCCTGGAGTTACAGACCAGATACGCAGTATTTT. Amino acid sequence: CAWSYRPDTQYF.

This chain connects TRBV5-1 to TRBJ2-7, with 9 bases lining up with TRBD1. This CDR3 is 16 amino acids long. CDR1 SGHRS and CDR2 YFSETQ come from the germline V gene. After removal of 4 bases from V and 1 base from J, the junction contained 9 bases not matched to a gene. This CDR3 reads CASSGGDDRGSYEQYF. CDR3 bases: TGCGCCAGCAGCGGGGGGGACGACAGGGGGTCCTACGAGCAGTACTTC.

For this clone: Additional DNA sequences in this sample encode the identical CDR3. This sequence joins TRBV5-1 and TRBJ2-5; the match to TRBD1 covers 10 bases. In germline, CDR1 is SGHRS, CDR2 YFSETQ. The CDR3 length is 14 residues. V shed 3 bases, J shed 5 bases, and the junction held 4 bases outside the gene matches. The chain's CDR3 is CASSSTGGAETQYF. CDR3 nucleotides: TGCGCCAGCAGCTCGACAGGGGGCGCGGAGACCCAGTACTTC.

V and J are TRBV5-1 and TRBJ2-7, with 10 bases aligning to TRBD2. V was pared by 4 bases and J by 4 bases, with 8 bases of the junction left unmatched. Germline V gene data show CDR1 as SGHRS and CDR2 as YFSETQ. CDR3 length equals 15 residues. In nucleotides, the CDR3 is TGCGCCAGCAGCCGAACCGGGACTAGCGCGTACGAGCAGTACTTC. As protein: CASSRTGTSAYEQYF.

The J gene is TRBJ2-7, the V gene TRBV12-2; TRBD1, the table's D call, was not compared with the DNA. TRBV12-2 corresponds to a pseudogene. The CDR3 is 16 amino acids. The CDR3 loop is CASRLLKQGAPYEQYF. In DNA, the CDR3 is TGTGCAAGTCGCTTACTTAAACAGGGGGCCCCCTACGAGCAGTACTTC.

The CDR3 here is CASSRGDLNTEAFF. The CDR3 DNA is TGTGCCAGCAGTAGAGGTGACTTGAACACTGAAGCTTTCTTT. This chain uses TRBV6-5 with TRBJ1-1; no firm D call. V was cut by 5 bases and J by 0 bases, with 10 bases left in between. The CDR3 consists of 14 residues. Germline-derived CDR1 and CDR2 are MNHEY and SVGAGI.

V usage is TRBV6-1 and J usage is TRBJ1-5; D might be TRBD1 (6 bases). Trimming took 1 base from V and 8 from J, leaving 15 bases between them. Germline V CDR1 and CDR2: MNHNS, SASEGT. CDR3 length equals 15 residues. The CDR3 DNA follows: TGTGCCAGCAGTGAAGGTACCGGGGGGCGAAAGCCCCAGCATTTT. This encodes CASSEGTGGRKPQHF.

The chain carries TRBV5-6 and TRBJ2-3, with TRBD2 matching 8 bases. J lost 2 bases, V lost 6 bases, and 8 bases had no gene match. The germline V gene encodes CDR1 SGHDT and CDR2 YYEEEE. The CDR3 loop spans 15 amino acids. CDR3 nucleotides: TGTGCCAGCACTAATCGGGAGGGGCACACAGATACGCAGTATTTT. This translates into CASTNREGHTDTQYF.

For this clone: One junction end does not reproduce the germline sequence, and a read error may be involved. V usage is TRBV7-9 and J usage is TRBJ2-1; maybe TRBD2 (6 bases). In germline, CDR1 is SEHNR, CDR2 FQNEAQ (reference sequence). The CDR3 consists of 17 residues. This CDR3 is CSSSRFGLGGTYNEQFF. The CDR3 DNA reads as TGTTCCAGCAGCCGTTTTGGGTTGGGGGGAACCTACAATGAGCAGTTCTTC.

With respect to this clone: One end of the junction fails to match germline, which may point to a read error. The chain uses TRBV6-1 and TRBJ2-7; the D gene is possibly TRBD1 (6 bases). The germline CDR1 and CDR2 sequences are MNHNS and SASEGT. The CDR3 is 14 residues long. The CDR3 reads CASSVPGQAYEQCF. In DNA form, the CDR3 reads TGTGCCAGCAGTGTTCCGGGACAAGCCTACGAGCAGTGCTTC.

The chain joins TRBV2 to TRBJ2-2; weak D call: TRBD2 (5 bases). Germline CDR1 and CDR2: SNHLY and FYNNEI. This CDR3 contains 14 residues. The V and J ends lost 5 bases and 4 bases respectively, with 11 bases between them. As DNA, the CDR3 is TGTGCCAGCAGTTCTAGCACTAGCACCGGGGAGCTGTTTTTT. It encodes CASSSSTSTGELFF.

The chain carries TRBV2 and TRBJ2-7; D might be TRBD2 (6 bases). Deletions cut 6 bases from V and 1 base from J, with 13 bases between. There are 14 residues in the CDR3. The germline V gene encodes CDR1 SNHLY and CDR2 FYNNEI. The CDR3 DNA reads TGTGCCAGCAGGGAGCGGGCCCCATCCTACGAGCAGTACTTC. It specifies CASRERAPSYEQYF.

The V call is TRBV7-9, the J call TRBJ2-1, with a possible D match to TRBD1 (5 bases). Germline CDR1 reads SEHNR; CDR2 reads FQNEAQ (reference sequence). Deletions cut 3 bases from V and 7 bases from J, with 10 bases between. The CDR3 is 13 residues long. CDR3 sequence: CASSLGRVNEQFF. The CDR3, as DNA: TGTGCCAGCAGCTTGGGCAGGGTTAATGAGCAGTTCTTC.

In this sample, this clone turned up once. The CDR3 spells CASSYSGTGVSPLHF. The CDR3 DNA reads as TGTGCCAGCAGTTACTCGGGGACAGGGGTCTCACCCCTCCACTTT. The chain is built from TRBV6-5 and TRBJ1-6; 10 bases agree with TRBD1. The V gene end was trimmed by 0 bases and the J gene end by 10 bases; junction bases not matched to a gene: 3. This CDR3 region has 15 residues. Germline-derived CDR1 and CDR2 are MNHEY and SVGAGI.

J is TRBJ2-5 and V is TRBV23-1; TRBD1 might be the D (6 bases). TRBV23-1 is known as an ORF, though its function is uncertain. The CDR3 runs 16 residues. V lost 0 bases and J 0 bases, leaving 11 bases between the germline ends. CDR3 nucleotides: TGCGCCAGCAGTCAATCTAGGACAGAGAACCAAGAGACCCAGTACTTC. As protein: CASSQSRTENQETQYF.

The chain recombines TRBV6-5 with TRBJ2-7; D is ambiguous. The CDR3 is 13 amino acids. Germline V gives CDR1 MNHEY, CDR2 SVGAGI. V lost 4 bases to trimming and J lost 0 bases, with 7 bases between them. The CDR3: CASSLHSSYEQYF. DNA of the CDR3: TGTGCCAGCAGTTTGCACAGCTCCTACGAGCAGTACTTC.

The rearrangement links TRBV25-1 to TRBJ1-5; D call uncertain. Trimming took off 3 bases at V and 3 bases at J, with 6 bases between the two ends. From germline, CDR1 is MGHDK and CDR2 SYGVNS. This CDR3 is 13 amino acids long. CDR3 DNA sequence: TGTGCCAGCAGTGACCAGATCAATCAGCCCCAGCATTTT. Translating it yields CASSDQINQPQHF. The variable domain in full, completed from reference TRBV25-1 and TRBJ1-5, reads EADIYQTPRYLVIGTGKKITLECSQTMGHDKMYWYQQDPGMELHLIHYSYGVNSTEKGDLSSESTVSRIRTEHFPLTLESARPSHTSQYLCASSDQINQPQHFGDGTRLSIL.

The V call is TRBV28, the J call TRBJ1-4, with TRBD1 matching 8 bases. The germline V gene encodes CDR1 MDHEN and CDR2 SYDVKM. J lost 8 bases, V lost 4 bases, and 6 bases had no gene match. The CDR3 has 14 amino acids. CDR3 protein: CASSSQGGREKLFF. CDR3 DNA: TGTGCCAGCAGTTCACAGGGGGGGCGGGAAAAACTGTTTTTT.

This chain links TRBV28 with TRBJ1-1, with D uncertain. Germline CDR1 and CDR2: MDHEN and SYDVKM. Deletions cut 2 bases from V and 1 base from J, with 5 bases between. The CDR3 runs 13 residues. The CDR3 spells CASSLQENTEAFF. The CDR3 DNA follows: TGTGCCAGCAGTTTACAGGAGAACACTGAAGCTTTCTTT.

The CDR3 here is CASSGRQGANYGYTF. CDR3 nucleotide sequence: TGTGCCAGCAGTGGGAGACAGGGGGCCAACTATGGCTACACCTTC. The V gene is TRBV6-6, the J gene TRBJ1-2; 10 nucleotides match TRBD1. The germline CDR1 and CDR2 sequences are MNHNY and SVGAGI (reference sequence). This CDR3 region has 15 residues. With V trimmed by 5 bases and J by 2 bases, 5 bases remained unmatched.

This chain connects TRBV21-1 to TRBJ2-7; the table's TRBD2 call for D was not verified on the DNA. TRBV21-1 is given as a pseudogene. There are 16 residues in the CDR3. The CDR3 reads CASSNGAGDHPYEQYF. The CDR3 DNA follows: TGTGCCAGCAGCAATGGAGCGGGAGATCATCCCTACGAGCAGTACTTC.

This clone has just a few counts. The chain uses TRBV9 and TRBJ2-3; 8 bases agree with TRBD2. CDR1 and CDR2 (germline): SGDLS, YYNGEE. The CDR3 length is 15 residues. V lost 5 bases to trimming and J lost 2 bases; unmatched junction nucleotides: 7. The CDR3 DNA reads TGTGCCAGCAGTGTTAGCGGGACTTCCACAGATACGCAGTATTTT. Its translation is CASSVSGTSTDTQYF.

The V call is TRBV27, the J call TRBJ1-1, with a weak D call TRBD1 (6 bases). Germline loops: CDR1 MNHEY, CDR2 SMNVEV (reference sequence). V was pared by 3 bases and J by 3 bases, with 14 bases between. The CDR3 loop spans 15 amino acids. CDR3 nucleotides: TGTGCCAGCAGTTTGGCAGGGGCTTACTACACTGAAGCTTTCTTT. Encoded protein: CASSLAGAYYTEAFF.

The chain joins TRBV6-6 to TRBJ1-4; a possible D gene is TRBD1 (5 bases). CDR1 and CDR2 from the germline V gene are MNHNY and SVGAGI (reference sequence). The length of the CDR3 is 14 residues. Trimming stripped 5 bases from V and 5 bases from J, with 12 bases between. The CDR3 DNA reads TGTGCCAGCAGTAGAGGGGAGGCAAATGAAAAACTGTTTTTT. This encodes CASSRGEANEKLFF.

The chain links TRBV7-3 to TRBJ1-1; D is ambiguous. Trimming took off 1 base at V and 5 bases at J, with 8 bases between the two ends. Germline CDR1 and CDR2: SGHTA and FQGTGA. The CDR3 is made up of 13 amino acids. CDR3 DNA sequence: TGTGCCAGCAGCTTAATTTCACAGACTGAAGCTTTCTTT. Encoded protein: CASSLISQTEAFF.